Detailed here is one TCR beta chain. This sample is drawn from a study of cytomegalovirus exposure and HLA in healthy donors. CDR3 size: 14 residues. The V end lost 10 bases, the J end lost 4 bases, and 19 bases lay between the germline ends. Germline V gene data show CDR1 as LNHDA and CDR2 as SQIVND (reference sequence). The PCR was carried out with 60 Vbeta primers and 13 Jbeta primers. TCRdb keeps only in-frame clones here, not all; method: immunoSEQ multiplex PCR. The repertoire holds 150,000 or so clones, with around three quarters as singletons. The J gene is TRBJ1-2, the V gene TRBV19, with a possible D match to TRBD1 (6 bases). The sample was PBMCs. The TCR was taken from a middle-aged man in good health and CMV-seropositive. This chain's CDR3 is CATRGQATPYGYTF. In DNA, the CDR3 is TGTGCCACCAGGGGCCAGGCCACCCCCTATGGCTACACCTTC.